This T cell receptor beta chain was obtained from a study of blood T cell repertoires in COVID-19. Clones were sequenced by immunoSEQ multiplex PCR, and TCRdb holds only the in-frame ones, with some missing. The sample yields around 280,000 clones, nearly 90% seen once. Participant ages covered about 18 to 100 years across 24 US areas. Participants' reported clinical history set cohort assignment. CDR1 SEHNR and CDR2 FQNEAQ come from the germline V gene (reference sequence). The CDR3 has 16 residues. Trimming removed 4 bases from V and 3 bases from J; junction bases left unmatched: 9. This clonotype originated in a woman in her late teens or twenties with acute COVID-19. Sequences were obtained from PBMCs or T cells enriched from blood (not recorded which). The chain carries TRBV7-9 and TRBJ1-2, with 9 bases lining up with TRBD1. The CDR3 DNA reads TGTGCCAGCAGCTCAGCTAACAGGGGGCGCGACTATGGCTACACCTTC. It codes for CASSSANRGRDYGYTF.